This TCR beta chain appears in the sequencing data of a study of T cell repertoires in cytomegalovirus infection. Study background: Well-studied HLA-B-restricted CMV epitopes were used in the study alongside recently identified HLA-C-restricted ones. Evidence of both CMV infection and a matching HLA type came from public TCR beta signatures. General study points: Pooled public TCR beta family frequency picked out CMV carriers with the relevant HLA. Ex vivo, HLA-C-restricted CMV-specific TCR beta clonotypes prevailed over the rest of the response.

From the reads, TCRdb called clonotypes with MiXCR, one entry per CDR3 protein. The sample comprises about 920,000 distinct CDR3 sequences, about a third of which are singletons, and roughly an eighth rests with the top ten. The CDR3 runs 16 residues. The V end was cut by 5 bases, the J end by 3 bases, with 20 bases between. To note about this clonotype: No antigen is known for it.

The J gene is TRBJ2-7, the V gene TRBV12-3 or TRBV12-4; a possible D gene is TRBD1 (6 bases). This specimen consisted of cultured CD8+ T cells from PBMCs, obtained from culture after CMV antigen stimulation. This receptor was identified in a human donor in good health (CMV status not recorded). Some clones in this sample may be carry-over from other donors' samples. CDR3 DNA sequence: TGTGCCAGCAGTCCCAGTATCGGACAGAGGGTCTACGAGCAGTACTTC. Amino acid sequence: CASSPSIGQRVYEQYF.